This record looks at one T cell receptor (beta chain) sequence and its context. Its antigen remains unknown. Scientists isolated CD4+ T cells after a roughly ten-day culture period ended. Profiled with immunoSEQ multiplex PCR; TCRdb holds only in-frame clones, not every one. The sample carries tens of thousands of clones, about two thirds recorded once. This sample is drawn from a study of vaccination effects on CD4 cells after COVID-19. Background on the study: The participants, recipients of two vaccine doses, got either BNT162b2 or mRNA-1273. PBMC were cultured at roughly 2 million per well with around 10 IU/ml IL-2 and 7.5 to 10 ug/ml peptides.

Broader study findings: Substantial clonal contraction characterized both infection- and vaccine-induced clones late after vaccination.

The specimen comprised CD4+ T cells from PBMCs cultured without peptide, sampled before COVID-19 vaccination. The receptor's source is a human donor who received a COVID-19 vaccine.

The CDR3 loop reads CASKETGDFGKLFF. CDR3 sequence (DNA): TGTGCCAGCAAAGAGACAGGGGACTTTGGAAAACTGTTTTTT. The gene calls are TRBV2 and TRBJ1-4; 8 bases are a match to TRBD1. The CDR3 runs to 14 residues. The J segment lost 10 bases and the V segment lost 7 bases, leaving 11 bases of the junction unmatched. Per germline, CDR1 SNHLY and CDR2 FYNNEI.